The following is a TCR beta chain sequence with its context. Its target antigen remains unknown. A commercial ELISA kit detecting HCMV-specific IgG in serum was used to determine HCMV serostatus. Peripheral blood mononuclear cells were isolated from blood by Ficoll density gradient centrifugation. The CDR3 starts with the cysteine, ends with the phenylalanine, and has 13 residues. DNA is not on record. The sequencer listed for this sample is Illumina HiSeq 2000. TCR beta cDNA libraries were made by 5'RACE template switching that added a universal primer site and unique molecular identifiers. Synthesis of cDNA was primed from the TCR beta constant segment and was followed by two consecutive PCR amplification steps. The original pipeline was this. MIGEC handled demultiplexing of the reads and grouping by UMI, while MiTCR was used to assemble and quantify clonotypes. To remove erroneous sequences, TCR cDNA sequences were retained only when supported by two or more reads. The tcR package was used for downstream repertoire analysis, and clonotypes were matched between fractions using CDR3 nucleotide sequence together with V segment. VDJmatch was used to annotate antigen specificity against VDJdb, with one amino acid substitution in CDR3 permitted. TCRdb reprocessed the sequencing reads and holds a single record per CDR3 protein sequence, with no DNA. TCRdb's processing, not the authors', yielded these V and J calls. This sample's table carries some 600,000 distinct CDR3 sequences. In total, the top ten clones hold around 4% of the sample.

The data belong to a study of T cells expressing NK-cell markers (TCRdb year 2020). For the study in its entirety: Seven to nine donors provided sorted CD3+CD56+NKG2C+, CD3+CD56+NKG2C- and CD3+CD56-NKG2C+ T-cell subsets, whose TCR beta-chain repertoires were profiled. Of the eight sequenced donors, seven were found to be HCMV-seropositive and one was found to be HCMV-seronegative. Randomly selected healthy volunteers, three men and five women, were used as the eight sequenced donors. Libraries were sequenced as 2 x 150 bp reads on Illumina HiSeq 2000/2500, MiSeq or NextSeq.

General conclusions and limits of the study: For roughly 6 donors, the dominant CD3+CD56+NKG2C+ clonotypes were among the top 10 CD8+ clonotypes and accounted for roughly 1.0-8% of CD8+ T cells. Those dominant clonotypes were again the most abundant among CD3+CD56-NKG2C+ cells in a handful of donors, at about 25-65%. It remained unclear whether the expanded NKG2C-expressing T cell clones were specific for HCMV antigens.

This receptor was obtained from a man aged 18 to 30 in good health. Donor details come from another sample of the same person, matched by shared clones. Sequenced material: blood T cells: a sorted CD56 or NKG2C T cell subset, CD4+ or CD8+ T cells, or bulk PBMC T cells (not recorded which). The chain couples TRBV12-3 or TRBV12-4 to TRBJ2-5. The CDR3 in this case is CASNLDIQETQYF.